This TCR beta chain was recovered during a study of T cell clones after liver transplantation (dated by TCRdb to between 2019 and 2020). Some background on the complete study: The samples were obtained from ITN030ST, a randomized trial that attempted immunosuppression withdrawal within 2 years after liver transplantation. Donor-reactive T cell clones were identified using TCRbeta sequencing after a pre-transplant mixed lymphocyte reaction and were then followed in post-transplant blood. As an antigen-independent comparator for donor-reactive sequences, third party-reactive TCRbeta sequences were also identified from pre-transplant MLRs. Of the eight recipients, a few were HCV-positive, while the remaining recipients had been transplanted for non-autoimmune, non-viral indications. No induction therapy was given to the subjects, and standard immunosuppression was administered until randomization at 12-24 months post-transplant. Tolerance was defined as complete immunosuppression withdrawal for at least one year with no rise in liver enzymes beyond twice the upper limit of normal. Blood samples were collected pre-transplant, pre-randomization before withdrawal, and post-randomization after either full withdrawal or failed withdrawal. A cohort of 8 liver transplant recipients was studied, of whom 3 were classified as tolerant and 5 as non-tolerant. What the research found in general, with its limitations: Conclusions were preliminary, limited by small, heterogeneous patient numbers and non-standardized post-transplant time points. Donor-reactive sequences declined more than third party-reactive ones, suggesting partial antigen-specific deletion unrelated to withdrawal success. When repertoire turnover was accounted for, significantly reduced detection of donor-reactive sequences was found in 7 of 8 subjects for CD4 and in 8 of 8 subjects for CD8. In most of the 8 subjects, regardless of tolerance or HCV status, circulating donor-reactive CD4 TCRbeta sequences dropped significantly post-transplant. Because allograft tissue specimens were not available, migration of donor-reactive T cells into the graft, rather than deletion, may have occurred. In a couple of subjects, low numbers of available donor cells limited the measurable donor-reactive repertoire.

Thawed unstimulated PBMCs were stained for CD3, CD4 and CD8 and FACS-sorted into CD3+CD4+ and CD3+CD8+ populations. Each of the 8 studied subjects was randomized to immunosuppression withdrawal. The Qiagen DNeasy Blood and Tissue Kit was used to isolate genomic DNA. V sheds 3 bases and J sheds 1 base, leaving 5 bases between their ends. The germline V gene yields SGHTA for CDR1 and FQGTGA for CDR2. The CDR3 goes from the cysteine to the phenylalanine over 13 residues. Just CDR3 DNA is preserved here, 39 bases in frame from base 1. Frozen genomic DNA underwent high-throughput TCRbeta CDR3 sequencing by immunoSEQ, including PCR amplification, mapping, bias correction and internal controls. From the authors' description of their analysis: Only productive rearrangements were retained, with each unique TCRbeta sequence defined by its CDR3 nucleotide sequence together with its V and J gene. For classification of a sequence as donor-reactive, at least 5-fold expansion in CFSE-low cells relative to unstimulated pre-transplant cells and a frequency of at least 0.01% were required. To ensure at least 90% detection power, minimum frequency thresholds were set for each subject based on that subject's lowest-template unstimulated sample. Jensen-Shannon divergence between the top 1000 TCRbeta sequences post-transplant and pre-transplant was used to measure repertoire turnover. Changes in detection of donor-reactive sequences were tested with two-sided Fisher's exact tests. TCRdb obtained this table from immuneACCESS and retained in-frame rearrangements with V and J assigned. These tables miss some clones; where compared with another copy, unresolved V genes account for less than half of the shortfall, and the remainder is unexplained. V, J and clone size were drawn from that table, and D and trimming were deduced from the DNA. The sample table holds 95,000 to 130,000 clones, of which less than 95% were seen once. Roughly 0.8% of the sample comes from the top ten.

As to this clone: The antigen it binds to is not known. Base qualities are missing; no much larger clone stands one base away.

In this chain, TRBV7-3 is recombined with TRBJ2-3, with the D segment identity uncertain. This TCR was sampled from a human patient who received a liver transplant. In transplant recipients, some T cells may be of donor rather than host origin. The material was CD4+ T cells from blood, obtained 12 months after liver transplant. In nucleotide form, the sequence is TGTGCCAGCAGCTTGCAAGGCACAGATACGCAGTATTTT. Its protein is CASSLQGTDTQYF.